This TCR beta chain came from a study of CD8+CD57+ T cells in acquired aplastic anemia. About this clonotype: Its antigen is undetermined. The germline gene is not matched at one end of the junction; a read error may be the cause.

Patients chosen for sequencing had shown CD8+CD57+ cell expansion by flow cytometry. The study profiled TCR beta VDJ and CDR3 using genomic DNA as template. TCRdb re-called the reads with MiXCR, one entry per CDR3 protein. Found here are about 260,000 distinct CDR3 sequences, approximately 82% of them singletons; the top ten hold roughly 42%. The length of the CDR3 is 17 residues. Germline CDR1 reads SGHVT; CDR2 reads SQSDAQ. Study-level points and caveats: Patients were compared with controls for CD8+ Simpson's diversity, and no significant difference emerged.

Sequenced input: sorted CD4+, CD8+, or CD8+CD57+ T cells (not recorded which) from PBMCs. The sequence was collected from a human donor with aplastic anemia. The rearrangement uses TRBV7-4 and TRBJ1-1, with 7 bases lining up with TRBD1. In nucleotides, the CDR3 is TGTGCCAGCTGCGGGGGGGACCGACAGGGTGGAAACAGTGAAGCTTTCTTT. Translated: CASCGGDRQGGNSEAFF.